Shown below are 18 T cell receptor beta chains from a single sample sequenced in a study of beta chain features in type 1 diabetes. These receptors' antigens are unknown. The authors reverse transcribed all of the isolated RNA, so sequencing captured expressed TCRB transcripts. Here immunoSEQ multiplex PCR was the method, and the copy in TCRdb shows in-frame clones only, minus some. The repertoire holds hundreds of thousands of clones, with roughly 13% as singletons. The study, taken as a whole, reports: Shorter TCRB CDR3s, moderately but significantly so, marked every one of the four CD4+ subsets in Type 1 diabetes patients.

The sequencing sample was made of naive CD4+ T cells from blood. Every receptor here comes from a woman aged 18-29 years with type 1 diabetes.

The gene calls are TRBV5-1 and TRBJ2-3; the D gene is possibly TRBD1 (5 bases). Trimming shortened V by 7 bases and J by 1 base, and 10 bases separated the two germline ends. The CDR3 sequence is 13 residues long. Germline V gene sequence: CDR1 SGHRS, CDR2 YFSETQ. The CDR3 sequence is CASSTERTDTQYF. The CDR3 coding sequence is TGCGCCAGCTCGACAGAGCGCACAGATACGCAGTATTTT. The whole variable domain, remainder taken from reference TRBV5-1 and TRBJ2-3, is KAGVTQTPRYLIKTRGQQVTLSCSPISGHRSVSWYQQTPGQGLQFLFEYFSETQRNKGNFPGRFSGRQFSNSRSEMNVSTLELGDSALYLCASSTERTDTQYFGPGTRLTVL.

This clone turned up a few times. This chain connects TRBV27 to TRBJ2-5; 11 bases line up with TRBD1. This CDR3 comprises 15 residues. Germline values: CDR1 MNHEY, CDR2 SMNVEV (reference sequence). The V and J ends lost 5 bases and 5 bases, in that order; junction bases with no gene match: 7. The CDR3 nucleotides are TGTGCCAGCAGTCGCCGGACAGGGGGCTTGGAGACCCAGTACTTC. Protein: CASSRRTGGLETQYF.

The CDR3, as DNA: TGTGCCAGCATCACCGGACTGGCCGGGGAGCTGTTTTTT. Translated, it gives CASITGLAGELFF. The V and J genes are TRBV7-9 and TRBJ2-2, with D perhaps matching TRBD2 (5 bases). The CDR3 loop spans 13 amino acids. V gave up 7 bases and J gave up 6 bases, with 12 bases separating them. The V gene's germline CDR1 is SEHNR and CDR2 FQNEAQ (reference sequence).

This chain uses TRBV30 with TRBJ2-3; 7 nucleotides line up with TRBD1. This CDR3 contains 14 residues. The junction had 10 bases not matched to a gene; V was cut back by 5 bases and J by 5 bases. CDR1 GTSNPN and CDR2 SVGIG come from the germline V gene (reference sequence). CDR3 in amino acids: CAWSRRDRRDTQYF. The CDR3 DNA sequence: TGTGCCTGGTCCCGCAGGGACAGAAGAGATACGCAGTATTTT.

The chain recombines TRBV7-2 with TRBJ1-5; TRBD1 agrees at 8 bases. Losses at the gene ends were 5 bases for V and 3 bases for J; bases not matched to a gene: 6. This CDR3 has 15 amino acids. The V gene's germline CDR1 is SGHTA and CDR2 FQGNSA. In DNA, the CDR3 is TGTGCCAGCAGCCCGGAACAGGGGGTCAATCAGCCCCAGCATTTT. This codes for CASSPEQGVNQPQHF.

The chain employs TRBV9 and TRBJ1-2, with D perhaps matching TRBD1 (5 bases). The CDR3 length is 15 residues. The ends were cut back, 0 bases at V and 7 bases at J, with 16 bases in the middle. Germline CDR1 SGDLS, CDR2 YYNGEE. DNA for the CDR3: TGTGCCAGCAGCGTAGAACTCAGGGTTGACTCTGGCTACACCTTC. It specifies CASSVELRVDSGYTF.

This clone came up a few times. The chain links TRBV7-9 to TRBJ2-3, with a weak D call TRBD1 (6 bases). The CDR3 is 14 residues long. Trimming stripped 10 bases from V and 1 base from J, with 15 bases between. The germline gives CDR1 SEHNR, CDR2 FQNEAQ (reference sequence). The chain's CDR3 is CATSNGQRTDTQYF. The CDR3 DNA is TGTGCCACCTCGAACGGACAGCGCACAGATACGCAGTATTTT.

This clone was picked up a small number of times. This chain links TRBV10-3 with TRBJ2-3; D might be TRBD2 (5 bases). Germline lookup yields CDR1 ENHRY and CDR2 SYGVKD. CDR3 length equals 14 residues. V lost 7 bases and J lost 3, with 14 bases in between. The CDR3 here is CAITVSGGTDTQYF. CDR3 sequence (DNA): TGTGCCATCACGGTCTCTGGAGGTACAGATACGCAGTATTTT.

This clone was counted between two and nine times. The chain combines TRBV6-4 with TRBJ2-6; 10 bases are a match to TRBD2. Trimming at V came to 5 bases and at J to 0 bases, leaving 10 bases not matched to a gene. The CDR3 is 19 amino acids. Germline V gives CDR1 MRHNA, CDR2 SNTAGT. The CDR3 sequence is CASSKRSLAGDSGANVLTF. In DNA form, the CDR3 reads TGTGCCAGCAGTAAAAGGTCCCTAGCGGGGGACTCTGGGGCCAACGTCCTGACTTTC.

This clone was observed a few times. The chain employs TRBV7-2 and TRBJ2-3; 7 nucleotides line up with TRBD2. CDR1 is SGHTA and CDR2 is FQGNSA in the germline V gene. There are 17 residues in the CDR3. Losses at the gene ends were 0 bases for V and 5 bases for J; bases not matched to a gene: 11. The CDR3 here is CASSLAHPGGGRDTQYF. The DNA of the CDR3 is TGTGCCAGCAGCTTAGCGCATCCGGGAGGAGGGAGAGATACGCAGTATTTT. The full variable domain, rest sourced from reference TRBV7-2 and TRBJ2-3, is GAGVSQSPSNKVTEKGKDVELRCDPISGHTALYWYRQSLGQGLEFLIYFQGNSAPDKSGLPSDRFSAERTGGSVSTLTIQRTQQEDSAVYLCASSLAHPGGGRDTQYFGPGTRLTVL.

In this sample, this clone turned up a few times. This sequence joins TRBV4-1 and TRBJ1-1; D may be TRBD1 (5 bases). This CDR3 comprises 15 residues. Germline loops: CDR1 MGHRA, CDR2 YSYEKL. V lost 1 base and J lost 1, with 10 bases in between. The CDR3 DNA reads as TGCGCCAGCAGCCAAGGTCAAACAGGGAACACTGAAGCTTTCTTT. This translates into CASSQGQTGNTEAFF.

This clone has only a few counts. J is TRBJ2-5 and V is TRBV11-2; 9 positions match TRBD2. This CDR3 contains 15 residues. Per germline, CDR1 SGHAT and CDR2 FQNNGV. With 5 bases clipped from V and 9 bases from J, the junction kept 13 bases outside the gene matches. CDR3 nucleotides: TGTGCCAGCAGCCTAATGGCGGGAGGGGAATGGGCCCAGTACTTC. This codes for CASSLMAGGEWAQYF. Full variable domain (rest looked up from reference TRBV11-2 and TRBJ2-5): EAGVAQSPRYKIIEKRQSVAFWCNPISGHATLYWYQQILGQGPKLLIQFQNNGVVDDSQLPKDRFSAERLKGVDSTLKIQPAKLEDSAVYLCASSLMAGGEWAQYFGPGTRLLVL.

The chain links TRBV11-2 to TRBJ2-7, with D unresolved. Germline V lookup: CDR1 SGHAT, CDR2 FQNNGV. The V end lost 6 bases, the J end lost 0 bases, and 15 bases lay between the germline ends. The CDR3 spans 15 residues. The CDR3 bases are TGTGCCAGCAGACCCCACCGGTGGAGCTCCTACGAGCAGTACTTC. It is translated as CASRPHRWSSYEQYF. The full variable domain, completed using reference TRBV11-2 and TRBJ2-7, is EAGVAQSPRYKIIEKRQSVAFWCNPISGHATLYWYQQILGQGPKLLIQFQNNGVVDDSQLPKDRFSAERLKGVDSTLKIQPAKLEDSAVYLCASRPHRWSSYEQYFGPGTRLTVT.

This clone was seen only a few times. The CDR3 bases are TGCGCCAGCATGTTGGCCTTCTCTGGGGCCAACGTCCTGACTTTC. Protein product: CASMLAFSGANVLTF. The rearrangement links TRBV5-1 to TRBJ2-6; unclear D gene. This CDR3 region has 15 residues. V shed 6 bases and J shed 0 bases, with 10 bases lying between them. Per germline, CDR1 SGHRS and CDR2 YFSETQ.

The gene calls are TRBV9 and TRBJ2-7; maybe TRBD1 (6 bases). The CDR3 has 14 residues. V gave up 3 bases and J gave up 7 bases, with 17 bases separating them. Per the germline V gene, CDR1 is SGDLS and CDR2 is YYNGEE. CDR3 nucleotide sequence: TGTGCCAGCAGCGATGGGCTCAGGGGATTAGAGCAGTACTTC. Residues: CASSDGLRGLEQYF.

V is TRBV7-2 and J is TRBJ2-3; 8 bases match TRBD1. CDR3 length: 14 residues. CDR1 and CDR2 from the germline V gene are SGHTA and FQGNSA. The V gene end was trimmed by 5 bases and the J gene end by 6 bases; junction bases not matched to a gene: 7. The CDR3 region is CASSRGQGADTQYF. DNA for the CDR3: TGTGCCAGCAGCAGAGGACAGGGCGCGGATACGCAGTATTTT.

The CDR3 sequence: CAWSLKPGVGNQPQHF. The CDR3 nucleotides are TGTGCCTGGAGTCTCAAACCGGGGGTAGGCAATCAGCCCCAGCATTTT. The gene calls are TRBV30 and TRBJ1-5, with TRBD1 as a possible D gene (5 bases). V was pared by 2 bases and J by 2 bases, with 16 bases between. Germline V gene sequence: CDR1 GTSNPN, CDR2 SVGIG (reference sequence). CDR3 length equals 16 residues.

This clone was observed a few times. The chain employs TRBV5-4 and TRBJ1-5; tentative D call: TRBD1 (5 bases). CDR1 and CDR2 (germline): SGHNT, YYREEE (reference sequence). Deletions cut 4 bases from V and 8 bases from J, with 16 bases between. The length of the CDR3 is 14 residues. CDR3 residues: CASSAGPAVEPQHF. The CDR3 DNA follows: TGTGCCAGCAGCGCGGGACCCGCCGTGGAGCCCCAGCATTTT. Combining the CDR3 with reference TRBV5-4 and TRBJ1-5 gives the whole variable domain ETGVTQSPTHLIKTRGQQVTLRCSSQSGHNTVSWYQQALGQGPQFIFQYYREEENGRGNFPPRFSGLQFPNYSSELNVNALELDDSALYLCASSAGPAVEPQHFGDGTRLSIL.